This T cell receptor beta chain stems from a study of T cell responses to AZD1222 COVID-19 vaccine. Assay: immunoSEQ multiplex PCR; the TCRdb copy retains only in-frame clones and omits some. The data show roughly 100,000 clones, with roughly 84% seen just once and approximately 15% held by the top ten. Germline V gene data show CDR1 as SGHTA and CDR2 as FQGNSA. V lost 5 bases to trimming and J lost 6 bases, with 14 bases between them. The CDR3 is 15 amino acids. The specimen comprised peripheral blood, sampled 28 days after the second AZD1222 dose. The origin of this receptor is an adult who received the AZD1222 COVID-19 vaccine. The chain has TRBV7-2 and TRBJ1-6, with a possible D match to TRBD1 (5 bases). CDR3 nucleotides: TGTGCCAGCAGCGCGATGGGACCGGGTAATTCACCCCTCCACTTT. As protein: CASSAMGPGNSPLHF. Variable domain in full (rest from reference TRBV7-2 and TRBJ1-6): GAGVSQSPSNKVTEKGKDVELRCDPISGHTALYWYRQSLGQGLEFLIYFQGNSAPDKSGLPSDRFSAERTGGSVSTLTIQRTQQEDSAVYLCASSAMGPGNSPLHFGNGTRLTVT.